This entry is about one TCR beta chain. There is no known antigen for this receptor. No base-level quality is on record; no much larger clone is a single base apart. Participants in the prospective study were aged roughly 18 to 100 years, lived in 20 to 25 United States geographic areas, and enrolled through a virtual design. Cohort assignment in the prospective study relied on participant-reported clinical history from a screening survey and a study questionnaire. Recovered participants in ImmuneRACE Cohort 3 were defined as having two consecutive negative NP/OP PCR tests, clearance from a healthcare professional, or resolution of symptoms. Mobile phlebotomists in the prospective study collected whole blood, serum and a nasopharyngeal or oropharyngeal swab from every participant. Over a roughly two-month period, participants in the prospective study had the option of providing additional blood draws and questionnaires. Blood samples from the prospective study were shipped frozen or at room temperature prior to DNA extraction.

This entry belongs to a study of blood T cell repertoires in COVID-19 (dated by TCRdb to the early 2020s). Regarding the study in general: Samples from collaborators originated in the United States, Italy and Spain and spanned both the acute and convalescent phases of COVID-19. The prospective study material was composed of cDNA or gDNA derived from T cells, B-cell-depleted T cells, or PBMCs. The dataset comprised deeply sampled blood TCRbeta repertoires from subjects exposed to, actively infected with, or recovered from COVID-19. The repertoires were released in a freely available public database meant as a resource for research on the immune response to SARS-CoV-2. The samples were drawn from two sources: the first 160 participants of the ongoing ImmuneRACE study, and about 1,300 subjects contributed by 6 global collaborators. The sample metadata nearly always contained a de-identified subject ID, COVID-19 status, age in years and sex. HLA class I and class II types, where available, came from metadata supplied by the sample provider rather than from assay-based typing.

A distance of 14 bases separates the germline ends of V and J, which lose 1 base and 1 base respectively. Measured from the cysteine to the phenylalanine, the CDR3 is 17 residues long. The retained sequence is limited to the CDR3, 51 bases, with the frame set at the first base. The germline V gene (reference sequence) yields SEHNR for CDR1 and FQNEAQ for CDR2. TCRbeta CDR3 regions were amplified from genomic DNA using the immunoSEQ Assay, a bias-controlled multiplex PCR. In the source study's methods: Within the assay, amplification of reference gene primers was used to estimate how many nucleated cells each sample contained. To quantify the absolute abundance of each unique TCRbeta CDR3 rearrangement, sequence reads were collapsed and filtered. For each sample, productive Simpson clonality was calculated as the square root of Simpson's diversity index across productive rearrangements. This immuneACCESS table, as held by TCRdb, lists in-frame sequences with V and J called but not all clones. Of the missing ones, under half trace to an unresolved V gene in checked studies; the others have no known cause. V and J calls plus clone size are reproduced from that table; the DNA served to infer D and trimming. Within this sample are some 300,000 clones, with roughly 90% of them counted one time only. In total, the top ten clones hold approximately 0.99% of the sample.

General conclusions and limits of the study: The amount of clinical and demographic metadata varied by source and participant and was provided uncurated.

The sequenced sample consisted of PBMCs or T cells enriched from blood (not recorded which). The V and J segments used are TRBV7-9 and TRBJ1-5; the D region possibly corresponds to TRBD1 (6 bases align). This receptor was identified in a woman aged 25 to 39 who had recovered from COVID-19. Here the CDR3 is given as CASSLEDRIGSNQPQHF. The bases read TGTGCCAGCAGCTTAGAGGACAGAATTGGCAGCAATCAGCCCCAGCATTTT. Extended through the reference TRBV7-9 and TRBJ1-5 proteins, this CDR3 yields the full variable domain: DTGVSQNPRHKITKRGQNVTFRCDPISEHNRLYWYRQTLGQGPEFLTYFQNEAQLEKSRLLSDRFSAERPKGSFSTLEIQRTEQGDSAMYLCASSLEDRIGSNQPQHFGDGTRLSIL.